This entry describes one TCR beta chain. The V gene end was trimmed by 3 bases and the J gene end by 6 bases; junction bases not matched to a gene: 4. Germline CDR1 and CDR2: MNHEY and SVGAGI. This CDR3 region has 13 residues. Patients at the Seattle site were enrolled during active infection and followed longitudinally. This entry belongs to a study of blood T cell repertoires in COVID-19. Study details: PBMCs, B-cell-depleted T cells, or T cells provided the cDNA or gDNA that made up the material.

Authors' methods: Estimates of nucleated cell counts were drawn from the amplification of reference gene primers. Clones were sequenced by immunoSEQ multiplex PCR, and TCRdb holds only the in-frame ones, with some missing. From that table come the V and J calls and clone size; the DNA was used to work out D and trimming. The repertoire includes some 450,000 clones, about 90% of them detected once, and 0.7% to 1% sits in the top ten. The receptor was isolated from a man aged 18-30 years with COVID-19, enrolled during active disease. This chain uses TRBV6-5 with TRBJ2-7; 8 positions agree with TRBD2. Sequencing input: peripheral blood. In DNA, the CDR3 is TGTGCCAGCAGTTATCGCGGGGGGTCCGAGCAGTACTTC. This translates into CASSYRGGSEQYF.